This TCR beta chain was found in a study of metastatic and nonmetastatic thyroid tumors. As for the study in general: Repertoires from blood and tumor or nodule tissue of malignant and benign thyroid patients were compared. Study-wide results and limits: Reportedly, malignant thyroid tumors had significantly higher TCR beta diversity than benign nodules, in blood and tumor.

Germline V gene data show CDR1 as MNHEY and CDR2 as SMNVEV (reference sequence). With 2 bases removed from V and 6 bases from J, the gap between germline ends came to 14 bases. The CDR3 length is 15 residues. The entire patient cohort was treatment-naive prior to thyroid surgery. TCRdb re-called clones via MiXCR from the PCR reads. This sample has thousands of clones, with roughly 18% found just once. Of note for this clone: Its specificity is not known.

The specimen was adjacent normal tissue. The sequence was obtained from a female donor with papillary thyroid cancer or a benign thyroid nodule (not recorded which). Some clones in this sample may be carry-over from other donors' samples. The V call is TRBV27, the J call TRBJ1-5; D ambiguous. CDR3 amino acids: CASSLGGNHGQPQHF. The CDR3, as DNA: TGTGCCAGCAGTTTAGGAGGGAATCACGGTCAGCCCCAGCATTTT.